This T cell receptor beta chain was sequenced in a study of cytomegalovirus exposure and HLA in healthy donors. Points from the study as a whole: Researchers reported from a later analysis that most CMV-associated TCR beta chains appeared HLA-restricted.

Samples came from healthy bone marrow donors. About this clone itself: Antigen unknown.

V shed 5 bases and J 8 bases; nucleotides not matched to a gene: 5. Germline assignment: CDR1 LGHNA and CDR2 YSLEER. The CDR3 extends over 12 amino acids. The PCR ran on 60 Vbeta and 13 Jbeta primers. Using immunoSEQ multiplex PCR, the repertoire was profiled, and TCRdb retains in-frame clones only, with some absent. The table has about 76,000 clones, roughly two thirds seen once. The clonotype comes from a woman aged 40 to 55 in good health and CMV-seropositive. Sequenced sample: PBMCs. This chain connects TRBV4-3 to TRBJ1-2, with TRBD1 identical over 7 bases. The CDR3: CASSEQGKGYTF. The CDR3, as DNA: TGCGCCAGCAGCGAACAGGGGAAAGGCTACACCTTC.